The present T cell receptor beta chain was sequenced within a study of T cell changes during pregnancy in multiple sclerosis. Clones were read by immunoSEQ multiplex PCR, and TCRdb kept only the in-frame ones, dropping some. The top ten clones hold approximately 2% of a sample with 40,000 to 50,000 clones, about 91% of them seen once. Notes on this clone: Other DNA sequences within the sample encode an identical CDR3.

Germline V lookup: CDR1 SGHDN, CDR2 FVKESK. Trimming stripped 1 base from V and 4 bases from J, with 7 bases between. CDR3 length equals 13 residues. The sequence came from a female donor in good health, enrolled as a control in a pregnancy study. The chain links TRBV14 to TRBJ1-2; D might be TRBD1 (6 bases). The input for sequencing was CD4+ T cells from peripheral blood mononuclear cells, taken after pregnancy. CDR3 sequence (DNA): TGTGCCAGCAGCCAAGCGGACAGCTATGGCTACACCTTC. Protein product: CASSQADSYGYTF.